The rows below give T cell receptor beta chains drawn from one sample of a study of T cells after yellow fever vaccination. TCRdb recomputed calls from the 5' RACE reads with MiXCR, one row per CDR3 protein. The sample records about 580,000 distinct CDR3 sequences, around 16% being singletons. The material was PBMCs, obtained about 5 days after the first yellow fever vaccination. These receptors came from a man aged 18 to 29 who received the YFV17D yellow fever vaccine. The CDR3 runs from the conserved cysteine through the conserved F or W. A D gene is named only where the DNA matches it firmly. Expanded clones are given a class, and other clones once, few, many or no size at all.

J: TRBJ2-5; size: many; D: NA; V: TRBV5-4; CDR3: CASSVQGGETQYF; DNA: TGTGCCAGCAGCGTACAGGGCGGAGAGACCCAGTACTTC
J: TRBJ2-2; size: few; D: NA; V: TRBV2; CDR3: CASRPGSTGELFF; DNA: TGTGCCAGCAGGCCAGGGTCCACCGGGGAGCTGTTTTTT
J: TRBJ2-1; size: few; D: TRBD1; V: TRBV6-2/TRBV6-3; CDR3: CASSSPGQGLPEQFF; DNA: TGTGCCAGCAGTTCCCCGGGACAGGGACTTCCTGAGCAGTTCTTC
J: TRBJ2-2; size: few; D: NA; V: TRBV3-1; CDR3: CASSQDGNTGELFF; DNA: TGTGCCAGCAGCCAAGACGGCAACACCGGGGAGCTGTTTTTT
J: TRBJ1-5; size: few; D: TRBD1; V: TRBV24-1; CDR3: CATSEQGESKSNQPQHF; DNA: TGTGCCACCAGTGAGCAGGGGGAATCTAAGAGCAATCAGCCCCAGCATTTT
J: TRBJ2-2; size: few; D: TRBD2; V: TRBV6-2/TRBV6-3; CDR3: CASSQTSGGNGELFF; DNA: TGTGCCAGCAGTCAGACTAGCGGGGGTAACGGGGAGCTGTTTTTT
J: TRBJ1-2; size: NA; D: TRBD1; V: TRBV7-2; CDR3: CASSSRTGSPNYGYTF; DNA: TGTGCCAGCAGCTCGAGGACAGGGTCACCCAACTATGGCTACACCTTC
J: TRBJ1-1; size: once; D: NA; V: TRBV6-5; CDR3: CASSSFGRGGTEAFF; DNA: TGTGCCAGCAGTTCGTTTGGCAGGGGAGGGACTGAAGCTTTCTTT
J: TRBJ1-1; size: few; D: NA; V: TRBV7-2; CDR3: CASSAGDARGAFF; DNA: TGTGCCAGCAGCGCGGGGGACGCTAGAGGAGCTTTCTTT
J: TRBJ2-1; size: few; D: TRBD2; V: TRBV4-3; CDR3: CASSQAGGPYNEQFF; DNA: TGCGCCAGCAGCCAGGCGGGGGGGCCCTACAATGAGCAGTTCTTC
J: TRBJ2-1; size: many; D: NA; V: TRBV7-9; CDR3: CASSLEPYQYEQFF; DNA: TGTGCCAGCAGCTTAGAACCCTATCAGTATGAGCAGTTCTTC
J: TRBJ2-1; size: few; D: TRBD2; V: TRBV5-6; CDR3: CASSHRLALYNEQFF; DNA: TGTGCCAGCAGCCACAGACTAGCGCTCTACAATGAGCAGTTCTTC
J: TRBJ1-1; size: many; D: NA; V: TRBV7-2; CDR3: CASSLAQGNTEAFF; DNA: TGTGCCAGCAGCTTAGCGCAAGGGAACACTGAAGCTTTCTTT
J: TRBJ1-1; size: NA; D: NA; V: TRBV4-3; CDR3: CASSQGPGGDAEAFF; DNA: TGCGCCAGCAGCCAAGGCCCAGGTGGTGACGCTGAAGCTTTCTTT
J: TRBJ2-2; size: NA; D: TRBD1; V: TRBV12-3/TRBV12-4; CDR3: CASSLVGQGGTGELFF; DNA: TGTGCCAGCAGTTTAGTGGGACAGGGGGGCACCGGGGAGCTGTTTTTT
J: TRBJ1-1; size: few; D: NA; V: TRBV2; CDR3: CASYLNTEAFF; DNA: TGTGCCAGCTACCTGAACACTGAAGCTTTCTTT
J: TRBJ1-2; size: NA; D: TRBD1; V: TRBV25-1; CDR3: CASSESSGTGLYGYTF; DNA: TGTGCCAGCAGTGAATCGAGCGGGACAGGGTTGTATGGCTACACCTTC
J: TRBJ2-1; size: NA; D: NA; V: TRBV3-1; CDR3: CASSHFLAHSYNEQFF; DNA: TGTGCCAGCAGCCACTTTCTAGCCCACTCCTACAATGAGCAGTTCTTC
J: TRBJ1-3; size: NA; D: NA; V: TRBV18; CDR3: CASSPWVQAGNTIYF; DNA: TGTGCCAGCTCACCATGGGTCCAAGCCGGAAACACCATATATTTT
J: TRBJ2-7; size: NA; D: TRBD1; V: TRBV4-2; CDR3: CASSQLPGQGSNEQYF; DNA: TGTGCCAGCAGCCAATTACCGGGACAGGGGAGTAACGAGCAGTACTTC
J: TRBJ2-2; size: few; D: NA; V: TRBV5-1; CDR3: CASSFEEANTGELFF; DNA: TGCGCCAGCAGCTTTGAAGAGGCGAACACCGGGGAGCTGTTTTTT
J: TRBJ2-5; size: NA; D: TRBD2; V: TRBV20-1; CDR3: CSARDSGGTQETQYF; DNA: TGCAGTGCTAGAGATAGCGGGGGAACACAAGAGACCCAGTACTTC
J: TRBJ2-2; size: few; D: TRBD1; V: TRBV3-1; CDR3: CASERQGNGELFF; DNA: TGTGCCAGCGAAAGACAGGGAAACGGGGAGCTGTTTTTT
J: TRBJ1-3; size: few; D: NA; V: TRBV5-1; CDR3: CASRLSGTTDTIYF; DNA: TGCGCCAGCAGGTTAAGCGGAACTACGGACACCATATATTTT
J: TRBJ2-3; size: NA; D: TRBD2; V: TRBV9; CDR3: CASSPPGGVTDTQYF; DNA: TGTGCCAGCAGCCCACCCGGGGGGGTCACAGATACGCAGTATTTT
J: TRBJ1-6; size: many; D: NA; V: TRBV6-1; CDR3: CASSQGLGYNSPLHF; DNA: TGTGCCAGCAGCCAGGGGTTGGGCTATAATTCACCCCTCCACTTT
J: TRBJ2-3; size: few; D: NA; V: TRBV11-2; CDR3: CASSISGRRTDTQYF; DNA: TGTGCCAGCAGCATCTCGGGGCGGAGGACAGATACGCAGTATTTT
J: TRBJ2-3; size: few; D: NA; V: TRBV23-1; CDR3: CASGNGYPNSTDTQYF; DNA: TGCGCCAGCGGAAACGGATACCCCAATAGCACAGATACGCAGTATTTT
J: TRBJ2-1; size: NA; D: NA; V: TRBV2; CDR3: CASMYLGPHEQFF; DNA: TGTGCCAGCATGTATTTGGGGCCACATGAGCAGTTCTTC
J: TRBJ1-6; size: once; D: NA; V: TRBV20-1; CDR3: CSARLGSPYNSPLHF; DNA: TGCAGTGCTAGGTTGGGTAGCCCCTATAATTCACCCCTCCACTTT
J: TRBJ1-3; size: many; D: NA; V: TRBV7-9; CDR3: CASSLEGSSGNTIYF; DNA: TGTGCCAGCAGCTTAGAGGGGAGCTCTGGAAACACCATATATTTT
J: TRBJ2-2; size: many; D: NA; V: TRBV12-3/TRBV12-4; CDR3: CASLGHRAATGELFF; DNA: TGTGCCAGCTTGGGTCACAGGGCTGCCACCGGGGAGCTGTTTTTT
J: TRBJ2-7; size: NA; D: NA; V: TRBV15; CDR3: CATSRDLGGVTYEQYF; DNA: TGTGCCACCAGCAGAGATTTAGGGGGTGTGACCTACGAGCAGTACTTC
J: TRBJ2-7; size: NA; D: NA; V: TRBV25-1; CDR3: CASSEGREQYF; DNA: TGTGCCAGCAGTGAAGGCAGGGAGCAGTACTTC
J: TRBJ2-5; size: few; D: TRBD1; V: TRBV20-1; CDR3: CSARRQGGETQYF; DNA: TGCAGTGCTAGAAGACAGGGGGGCGAGACCCAGTACTTC
J: TRBJ1-2; size: NA; D: TRBD1; V: TRBV4-2; CDR3: CASSRTGGGYGYTF; DNA: TGTGCCAGCAGTCGGACAGGGGGGGGCTATGGCTACACCTTC
J: TRBJ2-5; size: NA; D: TRBD2; V: TRBV5-8; CDR3: CASSPRTSGGETQYF; DNA: TGTGCCAGCAGCCCGAGGACTAGCGGGGGGGAGACCCAGTACTTC
J: TRBJ2-6; size: few; D: NA; V: TRBV5-1; CDR3: CASSTSGANVLTF; DNA: TGCGCCAGCAGTACGTCTGGGGCCAACGTCCTGACTTTC
J: TRBJ2-7; size: NA; D: NA; V: TRBV7-6; CDR3: CASSDTVVPYEQYF; DNA: TGTGCCAGCAGCGACACGGTCGTTCCCTACGAGCAGTACTTC
J: TRBJ1-2; size: few; D: NA; V: TRBV20-1; CDR3: CSASAGSNYGYTF; DNA: TGCAGTGCTAGTGCAGGCAGTAACTATGGCTACACCTTC
J: TRBJ2-2; size: NA; D: NA; V: TRBV24-1; CDR3: CATSDLPRGAGELFF; DNA: TGTGCCACCAGTGATTTACCAAGGGGGGCCGGGGAGCTGTTTTTT
J: TRBJ1-2; size: few; D: TRBD1; V: TRBV6-5; CDR3: CASSFSGGDGYTF; DNA: TGTGCCAGCAGTTTCTCAGGGGGCGATGGCTACACCTTC